These 8 T cell receptor beta chains came from one sample sequenced in a study of T-cell reconstitution after alpha-beta-depleted transplantation in children. It was with unique molecular identifiers that the TCRbeta library was prepared. In TCRdb, the PCR reads were re-called with MiXCR into one record per CDR3 protein. The sample holds about 600,000 distinct CDR3 sequences, about 10% seen once. This specimen consisted of PBMCs from the stem cell graft donor, obtained from the stem cell graft. The receptor source for this set is a human donor who donated a stem cell graft to a child with acute myeloid leukemia.

The chain combines TRBV29-1 with TRBJ1-1, with D unresolved. Germline CDR1 reads SQVTM; CDR2 reads ANQGSEA. V lost 7 bases and J lost 2, with 8 bases in between. CDR3 length: 11 amino acids. In nucleotides, the CDR3 is TGCAGCGCTACCGGCAACACTGAAGCTTTCTTT. Encoded protein: CSATGNTEAFF.

This chain links TRBV7-3 with TRBJ2-6; weak D call: TRBD1 (6 bases). V gave up 6 bases and J gave up 2 bases, with 14 bases separating them. CDR1 is SGHTA and CDR2 is FQGTGA in the germline V gene. CDR3 length equals 16 residues. This CDR3 is CASSLQGGAGANVLTF. The CDR3 coding sequence is TGTGCCAGCAGTCTACAGGGTGGGGCTGGGGCCAACGTCCTGACTTTC.

This clonotype came up many times. The rearrangement links TRBV3-1 to TRBJ2-1; 13 nucleotides agree with TRBD2. In germline, CDR1 is LGHDT, CDR2 YNNKEL (reference sequence). The V gene end was trimmed by 11 bases and the J gene end by 9 bases; junction bases not matched to a gene: 19. This CDR3 is 17 amino acids long. For the CDR3, the DNA is TGTGCCGTCAGTGCCCGCGGAGGACTAGCGGGAGTGGGTGAGCAGTTCTTC. It translates to CAVSARGGLAGVGEQFF.

This sequence joins TRBV11-2 and TRBJ2-5, with D possibly being TRBD2 (5 bases). From germline, CDR1 is SGHAT and CDR2 FQNNGV. V dropped 5 bases and J dropped 5 bases, with 21 bases sitting between them. This CDR3 region has 16 residues. In DNA, the CDR3 is TGTGCCAGCAGCAATCGCGGGTGGGCCCCGAGGGAGACCCAGTACTTC. Its translation: CASSNRGWAPRETQYF. Drawing the rest from reference TRBV11-2 and TRBJ2-5, the complete variable domain is EAGVAQSPRYKIIEKRQSVAFWCNPISGHATLYWYQQILGQGPKLLIQFQNNGVVDDSQLPKDRFSAERLKGVDSTLKIQPAKLEDSAVYLCASSNRGWAPRETQYFGPGTRLLVL.

This clonotype appeared many times. The V gene is TRBV11-1, the J gene TRBJ2-5; D gene uncertain. This CDR3 is 14 amino acids long. V lost 2 bases to trimming and J lost 0 bases, with 7 bases between them. The germline CDR1 and CDR2 sequences are SGHAT and FQDESV (reference sequence). The CDR3 bases are TGTGCCAGCAGCTTATGGTCGTACCAAGAGACCCAGTACTTC. This sequence encodes CASSLWSYQETQYF.

Concerning this clonotype: A much bigger clone sits one base away, suggesting this may be a read error. The chain combines TRBV9 with TRBJ2-5; D uncertain. Germline assignment: CDR1 SGDLS and CDR2 YYNGEE. The CDR3 is 15 residues long. The CDR3 DNA reads TGTGCCAGCAGCGTAGGGTCCCCAACCCAAGGGACCCAGTACTTC. This codes for CASSVGSPTQGTQYF.

The chain is built from TRBV30 and TRBJ2-2; D gene unclear. The CDR3 has 12 amino acids. The germline V gene encodes CDR1 GTSNPN and CDR2 SVGIG (reference sequence). V was pared by 5 bases and J by 6 bases, with 10 bases between. In nucleotides, the CDR3 is TGTGCCTGGCACCAGGAACCCGGGGAGCTGTTTTTT. As protein: CAWHQEPGELFF.

V and J are TRBV27 and TRBJ1-2; TRBD1 might be the D (5 bases). Trimming left V 3 bases short and J 6 bases short, with 11 bases between. CDR3 length: 13 residues. In germline, CDR1 is MNHEY, CDR2 SMNVEV (reference sequence). CDR3 in amino acids: CASSFREFHGYTF. The CDR3 DNA reads TGTGCCAGCAGTTTCAGGGAATTCCATGGCTACACCTTC.